One and the same sample provided the 20 T cell receptor beta chains below, sequenced in a study of CXCR3-negative and CXCR3-positive naive CD8 T cells. Notes on the study in general: In CXCR3-positive naive cells, the TRB CDR3s were more hydrophobic than in CXCR3-negative naive cells.

cDNA libraries for TRB were generated by 5' RACE incorporating UMI labels. TCRdb reprocessed the 5' RACE reads, with one entry per CDR3 protein and no DNA. Across over 150,000 distinct CDR3 sequences, the top ten clones capture just under 0.5% of the sample. For these receptors, no antigen is known. Sequenced input: naive CXCR3+ CD8+ T cells from blood. The subset denotes: CD45RO-CCR7+CD27+CD95- naive CD8+ T cells expressing CXCR3 (TNR3+). The receptors were sampled from a human donor in good health. Some clones in this sample may be carry-over from other donors' samples.

The chain couples TRBV27 to TRBJ2-7; the D call of TRBD1 rests on TCRdb alone, since no DNA is present to check it. This CDR3 has 14 residues. The germline V gene has CDR1 MNHEY and CDR2 SMNVEV (reference sequence). This CDR3 reads CASSMGQGLDEQYF.

This chain connects TRBV5-4 to TRBJ2-3; TCRdb reports TRBD1, a call that lacks DNA to check it against. Per germline, CDR1 SGHNT and CDR2 YYREEE (reference sequence). CDR3 size: 15 residues. The CDR3 region is CASSPSGGSTDTQYF.

V and J are TRBV6-5 and TRBJ2-1. The CDR3 loop spans 11 amino acids. Per germline, CDR1 MNHEY and CDR2 SVGAGI. CDR3 loop: CASSYDLEQFF.

CDR3 amino acids: CASSWQRNTEAFF. J is TRBJ1-1 and V is TRBV7-8. The CDR3 loop spans 13 amino acids. CDR1 and CDR2 from the germline V gene are SGHVS and FQNEAQ.

This sequence joins TRBV18 and TRBJ2-1; as DNA is missing, the TRBD2 call by TCRdb cannot be tested. The germline V gene has CDR1 KGHSH and CDR2 LQKENI. The CDR3 length is 17 residues. CDR3 loop: CASSPPSGTCSYNEQFF. Supplemented by reference TRBV18 and TRBJ2-1, the full variable domain reads NAGVMQNPRHLVRRRGQEARLRCSPMKGHSHVYWYRQLPEEGLKFMVYLQKENIIDESGMPKERFSAEFPKEGPSILRIQQVVRGDSAAYFCASSPPSGTCSYNEQFFGPGTRLTVL.

CDR3 protein: CSVDNWTGGSYEQYF. This chain connects TRBV29-1 to TRBJ2-7; TCRdb indicates TRBD1, and absent DNA this call remains unverified. The CDR3 runs 15 residues. The germline V gene has CDR1 SQVTM and CDR2 ANQGSEA.

V gene TRBV28 combines with J gene TRBJ2-3; there is no DNA to check the TCRdb D call of TRBD2. CDR3 size: 16 residues. CDR1 and CDR2 from the germline V gene are MDHEN and SYDVKM. The CDR3: CASSYQRERYSDTQYF.

The chain combines TRBV6-5 with TRBJ2-7; TCRdb's assignment of TRBD1 cannot be checked, as there is no DNA. Germline V gene sequence: CDR1 MNHEY, CDR2 SVGAGI. The CDR3 runs 14 residues. The CDR3 spells CASSYSRGPYEQYF.

CDR3 protein: CASSFVDRRTYNEQFF. The chain couples TRBV28 to TRBJ2-1. The CDR3 has 16 residues. Germline loops: CDR1 MDHEN, CDR2 SYDVKM. The full variable domain, rest sourced from reference TRBV28 and TRBJ2-1, is DVKVTQSSRYLVKRTGEKVFLECVQDMDHENMFWYRQDPGLGLRLIYFSYDVKMKEKGDIPEGYSVSREKKERFSLILESASTNQTSMYLCASSFVDRRTYNEQFFGPGTRLTVL.

The chain is built from TRBV6-5 and TRBJ2-2; TCRdb indicates TRBD2, and absent DNA this call remains unverified. This CDR3 is 18 amino acids long. Germline CDR1 MNHEY, CDR2 SVGAGI. CDR3: CASSHTQPGLAPAGELFF.

The chain has TRBV28 and TRBJ2-1; no DNA is available, so the TRBD2 call from TCRdb remains unchecked. Germline values: CDR1 MDHEN, CDR2 SYDVKM. There are 19 residues in the CDR3. CDR3 in amino acids: CASSQIMTSGRAWYNEQFF.

The gene calls are TRBV5-5 and TRBJ2-1; the D gene TCRdb calls, TRBD1, cannot be checked with no DNA. There are 15 residues in the CDR3. Per germline, CDR1 SGHKS and CDR2 YYEKEE (reference sequence). CDR3 residues: CASSLAGDNYNEQFF.

This chain connects TRBV6-5 to TRBJ2-5; the D gene TCRdb calls, TRBD2, cannot be checked with no DNA. Germline V gene data show CDR1 as MNHEY and CDR2 as SVGAGI. The CDR3 extends over 15 amino acids. The CDR3 sequence: CASSYWSGSLETQYF.

This sequence joins TRBV28 and TRBJ2-1. Germline V CDR1 and CDR2: MDHEN, SYDVKM. The CDR3 is 16 amino acids. This CDR3 is CASSPQEYFSYNEQFF.

The rearrangement uses TRBV7-2 and TRBJ2-3; the D gene TCRdb calls, TRBD2, cannot be checked with no DNA. This CDR3 is built from 15 residues. CDR1 SGHTA and CDR2 FQGNSA come from the germline V gene. This chain's CDR3 is CASSLGLGNLDTQYF.

The gene calls are TRBV29-1 and TRBJ2-3; TCRdb calls TRBD2, which cannot be checked without DNA. This CDR3 spans 14 amino acids. The germline CDR1 and CDR2 sequences are SQVTM and ANQGSEA. The CDR3 protein is CSAGTSGRKDTQYF.

The chain employs TRBV28 and TRBJ1-5; no DNA is available, so the TRBD1 call from TCRdb remains unchecked. The CDR3 is made up of 18 amino acids. The V gene's germline CDR1 is MDHEN and CDR2 SYDVKM. This chain's CDR3 is CASSLWGQGPTGNQPQHF.

The genes are TRBV7-2 and TRBJ2-7; the D call of TRBD2 rests on TCRdb alone, since no DNA is present to check it. Germline CDR1 SGHTA, CDR2 FQGNSA. The CDR3 spans 16 residues. CDR3: CASSLAKGLGIYEQYF.

This rearrangement joins TRBV12-3 or TRBV12-4 to TRBJ2-5; the TCRdb call, TRBD2, lacks DNA for checking. This CDR3 is 13 amino acids long. CDR3 sequence reads: CASRAGTSGTQYF.

J is TRBJ2-7 and V is TRBV20-1. Germline V lookup: CDR1 DFQATT, CDR2 SNEGSKA (reference sequence). CDR3 size: 13 residues. CDR3: CSAREAYSYEQYF.